This TCR beta chain was obtained from a study of identical twins. Looked up from germline, CDR1 is DFQATT and CDR2 is SNEGSKA (reference sequence). V was trimmed by 5 bases and J by 4 bases, leaving 24 bases between them. This CDR3 contains 16 residues. As regards this clonotype: Its antigen is unknown.

MiXCR was run by TCRdb on the 5' RACE reads, yielding one entry per CDR3 protein. The data hold about 240,000 distinct CDR3 sequences, with 7.5% observed a single time. Whole-study findings and limits: Reduced insertions were recorded for abundant cord blood beta clonotypes, with no such pattern in memory repertoires. Alpha sequences that were out-of-frame and twin-shared showed an excess of low generation probability.

The same sample was also studied in work on yellow fever vaccine responses in identical twins.

Sample: CD8+ T cells sorted from blood. This chain connects TRBV20-1 to TRBJ2-7; weak D call: TRBD1 (6 bases). This sequence originates from a woman younger than 30 in good health. The CDR3 is CSAPKRTQGSGYEQYF. The CDR3 nucleotides read TGCAGTGCTCCAAAAAGAACCCAGGGGAGTGGGTACGAGCAGTACTTC.